This T cell receptor (beta chain) comes out of a study of cytomegalovirus exposure and HLA in healthy donors. Germline V lookup: CDR1 SNHLY, CDR2 FYNNEI. V dropped 9 bases and J dropped 0; count of bases not matched to a gene: 13. The CDR3 has 17 amino acids. Regarding donors, all were healthy bone marrow donors. Both 60 Vbeta primers and 13 Jbeta primers went into the PCR. Generated by immunoSEQ multiplex PCR, the TCRdb table keeps only in-frame clones and is missing some. The repertoire holds nearly 200,000 clones, roughly 77% seen once, with 0.39% in the top ten. With respect to this clone: What it binds is unknown.

Study-wide results and limits: In an earlier analysis, about 87% or about 30%: the productive usage of most TCR beta V segments. It was only CMV serostatus that was available as immune exposure information. A classifier reportedly called cytomegalovirus status with high sensitivity and specificity.

This sequence originates from a male donor in good health and CMV-seropositive. Sequenced input: PBMCs. V gene TRBV2 combines with J gene TRBJ2-5, with TRBD2 matching over 10 bases. CDR3 region: CARHYLSSGGHQETQYF. CDR3 bases: TGTGCCAGACACTACCTTTCTAGCGGGGGACACCAAGAGACCCAGTACTTC.